This TCR beta chain was identified during a study of multiple sclerosis patients with progressive multifocal leukoencephalopathy (dated by TCRdb to about 2019). Notes on the research overall: A few MS patients treated with natalizumab who did not develop PML were sampled longitudinally as controls. The study examined peripheral T and B cells of MS patients who developed PML (4 under natalizumab, 1 after alemtuzumab) and treated patients who did not. Two natalizumab-treated patients who later developed PML were followed longitudinally from before therapy through 6 and 12 months to PML onset. The study aimed to detect JC virus-specific or public T-cell expansions arising at the time of PML onset.

Amplification of TRB CDR3 regions from genomic DNA was performed at survey-level depth using the immunoSEQ two-step multiplex PCR. Synthetic inline TR CDR3 controls covering all V-J pairings were spiked into each PCR so that template counts could be estimated and amplification bias removed. Reads were processed so that amplification and sequencing bias were reduced, and quantification was performed against synthetic TR CDR3 analogs. The study's processing was this. Raw data were processed in ImmunoSEQ Analyzer, removing out-of-frame sequences and CDR3s with stop codons, and genes were named by IMGT nomenclature. Normalized Shannon entropy, defined as 1 minus Pielou's evenness, served as the summary measure of repertoire diversity. Two TRB sequences were counted as identical only if the two sequences had the same V gene, J gene and CDR3. Public PML clonotypes were CDR3s found in two or more PML-onset samples but not found earlier, in controls, or in public databases. Skylign with the observed count method was used to analyze CDR3 amino acid composition at each position. In its TCRdb copy, this immuneACCESS table keeps in-frame sequences only and misses some clones. Where compared with another copy, unresolved V genes explain less than half of these, and the others have no known cause. V and J calls and clone size come straight from that table; D and trimming were deduced from the DNA. The sample profile shows 25,000 to 35,000 clones; roughly 91% of them were found once. Jointly, the top ten make up 1.1% of the sample.

The CDR3 goes from the cysteine to the phenylalanine over 14 residues. The retained sequence is limited to the CDR3, 42 bases, with the frame set at the first base. V is shortened by 4 bases, J by 3 bases, and the region joining them spans 12 bases. From a lookup of the germline V gene, CDR1 and CDR2 are MGHRA and YSYEKL. Interpreted using the paper, the time point label stands for: before natalizumab initiation. Every listed patient had earlier received interferon beta, and every PML patient was female. Before the first natalizumab infusion, T0 blood samples were collected. Isolation of peripheral blood mononuclear cells was performed by Ficoll-Hypaque density gradient centrifugation. Worth noting for this clone: This clone's antigen is unknown. One base away there is no much larger clone; base qualities are not given.

General conclusions and limits of the study: Analysis was limited to peripheral blood, even though cerebrospinal fluid or brain lymphocytes might be more informative for natalizumab-associated PML. In most PML patients, lower normalized Shannon entropy suggested less diverse TRB repertoires, while the natalizumab-treated controls had values close to 1. Although TRB clones above 0.5% frequency turned up only in PML patients, the clones expanded at PML onset were already present before and during natalizumab therapy. Because the cohort was small and descriptive, it remained unclear whether the findings reflect JC virus infection or general immunocompromise. At the time PML developed, no common TRBV or TRBJ gene usage or preferential TRBV-TRBJ pairings were detected.

This TCR was recovered from a human donor with multiple sclerosis. Sequenced: PBMCs. This chain is built from TRBV4-1 and TRBJ1-2; D gene: possibly TRBD1, on 6 matching bases. The CDR3 protein: CASSPEGGHYGYTF. Here is the DNA: TGCGCCAGCAGCCCCGAGGGGGGTCACTATGGCTACACCTTC.